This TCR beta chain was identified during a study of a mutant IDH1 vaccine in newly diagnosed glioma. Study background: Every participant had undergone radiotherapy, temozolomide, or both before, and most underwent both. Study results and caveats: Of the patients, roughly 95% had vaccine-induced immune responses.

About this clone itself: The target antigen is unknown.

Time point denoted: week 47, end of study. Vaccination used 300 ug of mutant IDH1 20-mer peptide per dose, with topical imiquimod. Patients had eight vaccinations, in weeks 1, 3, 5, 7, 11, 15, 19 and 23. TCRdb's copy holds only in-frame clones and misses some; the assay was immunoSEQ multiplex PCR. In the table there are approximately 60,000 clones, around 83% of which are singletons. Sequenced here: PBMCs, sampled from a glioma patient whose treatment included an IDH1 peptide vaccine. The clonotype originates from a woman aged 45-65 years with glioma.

CDR3 bases: TGTGCCAGCTCTCCAGGTAGTGATACGCAGTATTTT. Amino acid sequence: CASSPGSDTQYF. This rearrangement joins TRBV6-1 to TRBJ2-3; D not certain. Trimming cost V 8 bases and J 6 bases, with 12 bases left between them. The CDR3 runs to 12 residues. Germline values: CDR1 MNHNS, CDR2 SASEGT.